The TCR beta chain under discussion was sequenced for a study of cytomegalovirus exposure and HLA in healthy donors. Study-wide points: Common viral pathogens (according to a later analysis) appeared linked to several of the most significant clusters.

This PCR relied on a set of 60 Vbeta primers and 13 Jbeta primers. Assay: immunoSEQ multiplex PCR; the TCRdb copy retains only in-frame clones and omits some. In the table there are some 170,000 clones, about 69% of which are singletons. V lost 10 bases and J 2 bases, leaving 14 bases between the germline ends. CDR1 and CDR2 (germline): SGHTA, FQGTGA. The length of the CDR3 is 13 residues. To note about this clone: As yet, its antigen is unknown.

This sequence was found in a human donor in good health. The specimen was PBMCs. V usage is TRBV7-3 and J usage is TRBJ1-1; D not certain. The CDR3 DNA is TGTGCCACTAGCGTAATGCAAAACACTGAAGCTTTCTTT. Amino acids: CATSVMQNTEAFF.